The T cell receptor beta chain under discussion was sequenced for a study of response to subunit inactivated influenza vaccine. Notes on the study in general: Researchers suggested that each seasonal influenza vaccination recruits few new T cells.

TCRdb reanalysed the RT-PCR reads using MiXCR and keeps one entry per CDR3 protein. The table has 560,000 or so distinct CDR3 sequences, approximately 7.6% seen once. Germline assignment: CDR1 SGHRS and CDR2 YFSETQ. This CDR3 has 16 residues. V shed 1 base and J 1 base; nucleotides not matched to a gene: 3. This clonotype occurred a few times. What it binds is not known. The clonotype comes from a man aged 50 to 69 who received an inactivated influenza vaccine. Source: PBMCs from blood, taken around 25 months after vaccination. The rearrangement uses TRBV5-1 and TRBJ2-3; the match to TRBD1 covers 10 bases. The CDR3 region is CASSLSGQGGTDTQYF. CDR3 in DNA: TGCGCCAGCAGCTTGTCTGGACAGGGGGGCACAGATACGCAGTATTTT.